One and the same sample provided the 16 T cell receptor beta chains below, sequenced in a study of blood T cell repertoires in COVID-19. The repertoire was sequenced with immunoSEQ multiplex PCR; TCRdb's copy has only in-frame clones and lacks some. Of 150,000 to 200,000 clones listed, around 84% were seen once; the top ten hold roughly 18%. Specimen: peripheral blood. These receptors were obtained from an elderly woman with acute or convalescent COVID-19.

This clone has more than one count but fewer than ten. This sequence joins TRBV7-2 and TRBJ1-1; unclear D gene. Between the trimmed V and J ends, which lost 2 bases and 5 bases, there was a span of 18 bases. Per the germline V gene, CDR1 is SGHTA and CDR2 is FQGNSA. The CDR3 is 16 residues long. The CDR3 DNA reads as TGTGCCAGCAGCTTAAAGAGGACGGCTGGAGGGACTGAAGCTTTCTTT. Translated, it gives CASSLKRTAGGTEAFF.

CDR3 sequence: CASSVEGGGGYTF. The CDR3 DNA reads as TGTGCCAGCAGTGTGGAGGGAGGGGGTGGCTACACCTTC. The chain employs TRBV2 and TRBJ1-2; the D gene is possibly TRBD1 (6 bases). The CDR3 is 13 residues long. Germline values: CDR1 SNHLY, CDR2 FYNNEI. Trimming removed 4 bases from V and 7 bases from J, with 13 bases in between.

The chain recombines TRBV28 with TRBJ2-5; TRBD2 matches at 8 bases. The CDR3 spans 14 residues. The germline gives CDR1 MDHEN, CDR2 SYDVKM. V gave up 4 bases and J gave up 5 bases; unmatched junction bases: 6. CDR3 DNA sequence: TGTGCCAGCAGTTCATCCGGGAGGGGGGAGACCCAGTACTTC. Translating gives CASSSSGRGETQYF.

This chain uses TRBV7-2 with TRBJ1-6, with 7 bases aligning to TRBD1. The CDR3 totals 17 residues. Germline CDR1 reads SGHTA; CDR2 reads FQGNSA. The ends lost 0 bases at V and 9 bases at J; junction bases unmatched: 11. The CDR3 region is CASSLAVPGGNSSPLHF. The CDR3 bases are TGTGCCAGCAGCTTAGCGGTTCCAGGGGGGAATAGTTCACCCCTCCACTTT.

This sequence joins TRBV12-3 or TRBV12-4 and TRBJ1-1; no definite D call. The CDR3 has 13 residues. The germline V and J ends were trimmed by 3 bases and 1 base, with 6 bases remaining between them. The CDR3 sequence is CASSFGRNTEAFF. CDR3 bases: TGTGCCAGCAGTTTTGGCAGGAACACTGAAGCTTTCTTT.

CDR3: CASSLFREGPYEQYF. The CDR3 DNA sequence: TGTGCCAGCAGCTTATTTCGGGAGGGCCCCTACGAGCAGTACTTC. The chain uses TRBV7-6 and TRBJ2-7; 8 bases are a match to TRBD2. The germline V gene encodes CDR1 SGHVS and CDR2 FNYEAQ. V dropped 2 bases and J dropped 2; count of bases not matched to a gene: 5. This CDR3 has 15 amino acids.

This clone has only one observation. The chain couples TRBV7-9 to TRBJ2-7; TRBD1 matches 12 bases. The CDR3 runs to 16 residues. The germline V gene encodes CDR1 SEHNR and CDR2 FQNEAQ (reference sequence). V lost 5 bases, J lost 6 bases, and 11 bases stayed unmatched. The CDR3 DNA reads as TGTGCCAGCAGCCCAATCCCCCGGGACAGGGGGCGCGAGCAGTACTTC. It encodes CASSPIPRDRGREQYF.

V and J are TRBV19 and TRBJ1-1; D gene ambiguous. Germline V CDR1 and CDR2: LNHDA, SQIVND (reference sequence). The length of the CDR3 is 13 residues. Trimming removed 10 bases from V and 2 bases from J, with 14 bases in between. CDR3 nucleotides: TGTGCCACCCTCAGGAAGAGTAACACTGAAGCTTTCTTT. Encoded protein: CATLRKSNTEAFF.

This clone was seen a handful of times. The V gene is TRBV4-2, the J gene TRBJ2-3; 12 bases map to TRBD2. V shed 1 base and J 4 bases; nucleotides not matched to a gene: 3. Germline CDR1 and CDR2: LGHNA and YNFKEQ. The CDR3 is made up of 16 amino acids. CDR3 coding DNA: TGTGCCAGCAGCCAAGGGACTAGCGGGATTCCAGATACGCAGTATTTT. Translation: CASSQGTSGIPDTQYF.

This chain links TRBV2 with TRBJ2-7, with D perhaps TRBD2 (6 bases). The CDR3 runs 14 residues. Deletions cut 6 bases from V and 7 bases from J, with 19 bases between. Germline CDR1 and CDR2: SNHLY and FYNNEI. CDR3 residues: CASRRGLDLGEQYF. CDR3 coding DNA: TGTGCCAGCAGGAGGGGACTGGACTTAGGGGAGCAGTACTTC.

This sequence joins TRBV3-1 (or the pseudogene TRBV3-2) and TRBJ2-1; unclear D gene. Germline CDR1 is LGHDT and CDR2 is YNNKEL (reference sequence). Trimming pared 2 bases from V and 4 bases from J, leaving 12 bases between. The CDR3 contains 15 residues. In DNA, the CDR3 is TGTGCCAGCAGCCAACTGCGCCCCAATTACAATGAGCAGTTCTTC. This sequence encodes CASSQLRPNYNEQFF.

This clone turned up a few times. DNA for the CDR3: TGTGCCAGCAGCGAGACAGGAAATAGCAATCAGCCCCAGCATTTT. It translates to CASSETGNSNQPQHF. The V gene is TRBV6-5, the J gene TRBJ1-5, with D tentatively TRBD1 (6 bases). The germline V and J ends were trimmed by 6 bases and 0 bases, with 12 bases remaining between them. The CDR3 is 15 amino acids. Germline loops: CDR1 MNHEY, CDR2 SVGAGI.

V is TRBV27 and J is TRBJ2-2; 12 bases are a match to TRBD2. Trimming at V came to 4 bases and at J to 11 bases, leaving 2 bases not matched to a gene. The germline V gene encodes CDR1 MNHEY and CDR2 SMNVEV (reference sequence). CDR3 length: 13 amino acids. CDR3 residues: CASSWTSGNELFF. CDR3 DNA sequence: TGTGCCAGCAGTTGGACTAGCGGGAATGAGCTGTTTTTT.

The chain is built from TRBV29-1 and TRBJ1-2; D unresolved. Germline CDR1 reads SQVTM; CDR2 reads ANQGSEA. The CDR3 consists of 12 residues. V dropped 4 bases and J dropped 3 bases, with 9 bases sitting between them. The CDR3: CSVGSGDYGYTF. The CDR3 DNA is TGCAGCGTTGGTAGCGGCGACTATGGCTACACCTTC. The full variable domain, in which reference TRBV29-1 and TRBJ1-2 provide the parts outside the CDR3, is SAVISQKPSRDICQRGTSLTIQCQVDSQVTMMFWYRQQPGQSLTLIATANQGSEATYESGFVIDKFPISRPNLTFSTLTVSNMSPEDSSIYLCSVGSGDYGYTFGSGTRLTVV.

This rearrangement joins TRBV5-1 to TRBJ1-5; D is undetermined. Germline V lookup: CDR1 SGHRS, CDR2 YFSETQ. The CDR3 is 15 amino acids. V lost 0 bases and J lost 1, with 8 bases in between. The DNA for the CDR3 is TGCGCCAGCAGCTTGGGGGGAGGAAGCAATCAGCCCCAGCATTTT. This translates into CASSLGGGSNQPQHF.

J is TRBJ1-4 and V is TRBV28, with D maybe TRBD1 (5 bases). Trimming took 2 bases from V and 8 from J, leaving 12 bases between them. This CDR3 is built from 14 residues. Per germline, CDR1 MDHEN and CDR2 SYDVKM. Here the CDR3 reads CASSLRGSWEKLFF. CDR3 coding DNA: TGTGCCAGCAGTTTAAGGGGTTCTTGGGAAAAACTGTTTTTT.